This TCR beta chain emerged from a study of cytomegalovirus exposure and HLA in healthy donors. Researchers ran the PCR with 60 Vbeta and 13 Jbeta primers. Using immunoSEQ multiplex PCR, the repertoire was profiled, and TCRdb retains in-frame clones only, with some absent. The data contain more than 150,000 clones, over 70% of them singletons. This CDR3 region has 15 residues. V was cut by 5 bases and J by 4 bases, with 12 bases left in between. Per germline, CDR1 SGHTA and CDR2 FQGNSA. In this sample, this clone turned up once. The chain links TRBV7-2 to TRBJ1-6; D gene ambiguous. This clonotype originated in a man over 45 in good health and CMV-seropositive. The sample comprised PBMCs. CDR3 protein: CASSPGLTYNSPLHF. The CDR3 nucleotides are TGTGCCAGCAGCCCCGGTCTTACTTATAATTCACCCCTCCACTTT. The complete variable domain, with remaining parts taken from reference TRBV7-2 and TRBJ1-6, reads GAGVSQSPSNKVTEKGKDVELRCDPISGHTALYWYRQSLGQGLEFLIYFQGNSAPDKSGLPSDRFSAERTGGSVSTLTIQRTQQEDSAVYLCASSPGLTYNSPLHFGNGTRLTVT.